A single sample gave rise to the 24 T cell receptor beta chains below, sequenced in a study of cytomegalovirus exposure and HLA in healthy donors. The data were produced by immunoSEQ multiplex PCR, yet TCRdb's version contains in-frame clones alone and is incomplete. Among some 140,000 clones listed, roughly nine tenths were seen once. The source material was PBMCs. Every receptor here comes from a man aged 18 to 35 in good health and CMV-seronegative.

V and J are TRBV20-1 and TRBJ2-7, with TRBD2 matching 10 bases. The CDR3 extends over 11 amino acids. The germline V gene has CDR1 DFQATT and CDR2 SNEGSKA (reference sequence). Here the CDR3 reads CSGLAAYEQYF. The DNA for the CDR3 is TGCAGCGGACTAGCGGCGTACGAGCAGTACTTC.

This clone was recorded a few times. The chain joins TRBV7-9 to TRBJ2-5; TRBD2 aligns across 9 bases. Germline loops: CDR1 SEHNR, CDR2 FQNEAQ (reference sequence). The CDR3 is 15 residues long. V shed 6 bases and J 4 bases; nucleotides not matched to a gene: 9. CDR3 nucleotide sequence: TGTGCCAGCAGGCCTCTTAGCGGGAGATCAGAGACCCAGTACTTC. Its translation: CASRPLSGRSETQYF.

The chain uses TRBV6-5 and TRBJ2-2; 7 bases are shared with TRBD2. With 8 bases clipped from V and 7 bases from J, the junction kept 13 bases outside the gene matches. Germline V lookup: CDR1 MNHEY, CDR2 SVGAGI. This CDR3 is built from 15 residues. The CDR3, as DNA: TGTGCCAGCCAGAGGGCGGGGGTTGGAGGCGGGGAGCTGTTTTTT. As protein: CASQRAGVGGGELFF.

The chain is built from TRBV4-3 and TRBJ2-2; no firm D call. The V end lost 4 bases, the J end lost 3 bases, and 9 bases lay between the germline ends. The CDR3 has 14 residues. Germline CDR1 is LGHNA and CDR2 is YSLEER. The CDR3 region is CASSPTPYTGELFF. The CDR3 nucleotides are TGCGCCAGCAGCCCGACACCCTACACCGGGGAGCTGTTTTTT.

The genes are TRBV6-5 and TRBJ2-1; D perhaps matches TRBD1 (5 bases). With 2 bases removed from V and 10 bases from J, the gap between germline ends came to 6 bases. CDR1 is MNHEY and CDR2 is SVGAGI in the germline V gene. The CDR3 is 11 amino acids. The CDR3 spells CASSYGHEQFF. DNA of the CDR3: TGTGCCAGCAGTTACGGACACGAGCAGTTCTTC.

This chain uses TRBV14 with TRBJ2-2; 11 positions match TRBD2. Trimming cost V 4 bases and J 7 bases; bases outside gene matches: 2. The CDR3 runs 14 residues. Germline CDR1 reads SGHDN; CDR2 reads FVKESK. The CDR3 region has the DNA TGTGCCAGCAGCCCACTAGCGGGAGTCGGGGAGCTGTTTTTT. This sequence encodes CASSPLAGVGELFF.

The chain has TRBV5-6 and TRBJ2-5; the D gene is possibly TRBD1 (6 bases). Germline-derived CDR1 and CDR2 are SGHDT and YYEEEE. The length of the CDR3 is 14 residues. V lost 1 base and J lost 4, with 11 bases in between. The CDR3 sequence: CASSLQQGTETQYF. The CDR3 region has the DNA TGTGCCAGCAGCTTGCAACAGGGTACAGAGACCCAGTACTTC.

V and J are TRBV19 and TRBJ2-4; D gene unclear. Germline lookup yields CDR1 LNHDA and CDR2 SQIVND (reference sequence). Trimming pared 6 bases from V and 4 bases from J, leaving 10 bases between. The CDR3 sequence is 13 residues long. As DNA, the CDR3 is TGTGCCAGTAGACCATTACAGAAAAACATTCAGTACTTC. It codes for CASRPLQKNIQYF.

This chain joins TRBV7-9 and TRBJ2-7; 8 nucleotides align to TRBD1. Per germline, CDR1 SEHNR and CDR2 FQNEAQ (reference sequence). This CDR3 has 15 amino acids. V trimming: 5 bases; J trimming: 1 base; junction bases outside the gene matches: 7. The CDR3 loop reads CASSRLRGPSYEQYF. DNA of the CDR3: TGTGCCAGCAGCCGCCTCAGGGGGCCATCCTACGAGCAGTACTTC.

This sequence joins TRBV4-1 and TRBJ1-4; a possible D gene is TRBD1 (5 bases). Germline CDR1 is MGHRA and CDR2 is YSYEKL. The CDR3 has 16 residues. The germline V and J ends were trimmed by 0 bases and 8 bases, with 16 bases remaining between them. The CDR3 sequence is CASSQDFGGDREKLFF. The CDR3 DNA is TGCGCCAGCAGCCAAGACTTCGGGGGAGATCGGGAAAAACTGTTTTTT.

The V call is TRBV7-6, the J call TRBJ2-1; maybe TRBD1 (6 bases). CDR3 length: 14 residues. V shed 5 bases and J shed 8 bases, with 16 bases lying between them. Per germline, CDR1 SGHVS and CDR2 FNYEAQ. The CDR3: CASSPQGRTDEQFF. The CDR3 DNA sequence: TGTGCCAGCAGCCCTCAGGGTAGGACAGATGAGCAGTTCTTC.

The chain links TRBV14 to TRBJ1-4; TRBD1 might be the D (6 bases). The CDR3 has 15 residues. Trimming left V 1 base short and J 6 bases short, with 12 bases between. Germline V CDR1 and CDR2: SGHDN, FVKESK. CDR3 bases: TGTGCCAGCAGCCAAGGATGGGGGCGGGATGAAAAACTGTTTTTT. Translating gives CASSQGWGRDEKLFF.

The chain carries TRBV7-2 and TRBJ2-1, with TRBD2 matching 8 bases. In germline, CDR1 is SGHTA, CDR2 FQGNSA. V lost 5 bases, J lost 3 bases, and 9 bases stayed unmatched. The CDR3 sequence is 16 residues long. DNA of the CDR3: TGTGCCAGCAGCGCCGCCGGGACTAGTTACTACAATGAGCAGTTCTTC. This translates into CASSAAGTSYYNEQFF.

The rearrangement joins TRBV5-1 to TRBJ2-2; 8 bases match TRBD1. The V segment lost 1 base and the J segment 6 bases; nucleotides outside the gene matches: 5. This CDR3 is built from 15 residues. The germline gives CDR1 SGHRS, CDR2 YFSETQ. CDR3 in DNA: TGCGCCAGCAGCTTGCAGGGGGCAGGCTCCGGGGAGCTGTTTTTT. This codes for CASSLQGAGSGELFF.

The DNA for the CDR3 is TGTGCCAGCAGTTACTCTGGCGGGATTGCAGATACGCAGTATTTT. It specifies CASSYSGGIADTQYF. This sequence joins TRBV6-6 and TRBJ2-3, with a weak D call TRBD2 (6 bases). Trimming shortened V by 0 bases and J by 4 bases, and 11 bases separated the two germline ends. The CDR3 covers 15 residues. Germline CDR1 and CDR2: MNHNY and SVGAGI (reference sequence).

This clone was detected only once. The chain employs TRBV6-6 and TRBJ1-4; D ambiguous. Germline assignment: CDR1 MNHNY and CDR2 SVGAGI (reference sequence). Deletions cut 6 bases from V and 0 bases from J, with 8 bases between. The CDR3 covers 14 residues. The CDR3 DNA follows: TGTGCCAGCAGGCCCTCGGCAACTAATGAAAAACTGTTTTTT. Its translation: CASRPSATNEKLFF.

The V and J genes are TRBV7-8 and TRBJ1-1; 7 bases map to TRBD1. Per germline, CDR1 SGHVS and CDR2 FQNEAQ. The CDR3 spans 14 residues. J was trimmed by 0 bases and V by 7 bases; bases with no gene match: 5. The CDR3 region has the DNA TGTGCCAGCAAGCAGGGACAGATGAACACTGAAGCTTTCTTT. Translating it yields CASKQGQMNTEAFF.

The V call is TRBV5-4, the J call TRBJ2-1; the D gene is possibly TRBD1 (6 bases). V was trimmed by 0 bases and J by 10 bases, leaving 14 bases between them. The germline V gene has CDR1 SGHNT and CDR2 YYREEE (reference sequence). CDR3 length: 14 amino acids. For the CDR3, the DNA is TGTGCCAGCAGCTTGGAACAGACCCAGGGGGAGCAGTTCTTC. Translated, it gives CASSLEQTQGEQFF.

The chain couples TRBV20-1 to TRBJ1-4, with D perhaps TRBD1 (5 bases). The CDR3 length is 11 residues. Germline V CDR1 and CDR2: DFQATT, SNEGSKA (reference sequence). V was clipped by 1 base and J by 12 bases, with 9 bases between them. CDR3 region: CSARGVTELFF. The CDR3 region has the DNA TGCAGTGCTAGAGGCGTGACAGAACTGTTTTTT.

CDR3 sequence (DNA): TGTGCCAGCAGCTTGGGTCGAGACGAGCAGTACTTC. It is translated as CASSLGRDEQYF. The V call is TRBV5-6, the J call TRBJ2-7, with D unresolved. CDR3 length equals 12 residues. Germline CDR1 and CDR2: SGHDT and YYEEEE. V lost 0 bases to trimming and J lost 5 bases, with 6 bases between them.

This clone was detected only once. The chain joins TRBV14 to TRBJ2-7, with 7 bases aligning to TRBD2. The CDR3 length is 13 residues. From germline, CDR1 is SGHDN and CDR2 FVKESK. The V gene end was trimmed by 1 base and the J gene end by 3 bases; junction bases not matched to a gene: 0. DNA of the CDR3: TGTGCCAGCAGCCAAGGGGGGGGCTACGAGCAGTACTTC. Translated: CASSQGGGYEQYF.

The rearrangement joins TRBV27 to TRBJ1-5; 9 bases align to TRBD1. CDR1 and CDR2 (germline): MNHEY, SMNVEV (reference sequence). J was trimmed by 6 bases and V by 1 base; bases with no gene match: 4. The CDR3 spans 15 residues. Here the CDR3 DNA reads TGTGCCAGCAGTTTATACGGGACAGGGTTTCAGCCCCAGCATTTT. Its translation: CASSLYGTGFQPQHF.

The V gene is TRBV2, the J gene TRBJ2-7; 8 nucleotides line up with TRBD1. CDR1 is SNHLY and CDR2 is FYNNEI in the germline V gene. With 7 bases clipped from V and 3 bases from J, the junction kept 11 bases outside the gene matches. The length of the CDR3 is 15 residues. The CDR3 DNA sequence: TGTGCCAGCAATCCTTCGGGACAGGCCGGCTACGAGCAGTACTTC. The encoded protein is CASNPSGQAGYEQYF.

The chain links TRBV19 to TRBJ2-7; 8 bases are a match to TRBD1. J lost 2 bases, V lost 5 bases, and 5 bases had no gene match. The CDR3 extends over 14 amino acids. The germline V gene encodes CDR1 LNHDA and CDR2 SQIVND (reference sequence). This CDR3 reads CASSVGQGPYEQYF. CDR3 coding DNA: TGTGCCAGTAGTGTCGGACAGGGCCCCTACGAGCAGTACTTC.